The entry below gives a single T cell receptor (beta chain) sequence along with its context. The antigen is undetermined. This CDR3 region has 13 residues. With 4 bases clipped from V and 6 bases from J, the junction kept 6 bases outside the gene matches. Germline loops: CDR1 SGHDT, CDR2 YYEEEE. This sample is drawn from a study of cytomegalovirus exposure and HLA in healthy donors. Study results and caveats: Reportedly, a later analysis found an Asian-associated ancestry cluster had fewer N-insertions than the roughly 700-donor mean.

Primers: 60 Vbeta forward and 13 Jbeta reverse. Profiled with immunoSEQ multiplex PCR; TCRdb holds only in-frame clones, not every one. The sample lists under 150,000 clones; over 70% were seen once. V and J are TRBV5-6 and TRBJ1-2, with 7 bases aligning to TRBD1. The sequence was collected from a woman between 35 and 50 years old in good health and CMV-seronegative. What was sequenced was PBMCs. The CDR3 loop is CASSQDRTDGYTF. As DNA, the CDR3 is TGTGCCAGCAGCCAGGACAGGACCGATGGCTACACCTTC. Using reference TRBV5-6 and TRBJ1-2 for the parts outside the CDR3, the full variable domain is DAGVTQSPTHLIKTRGQQVTLRCSPKSGHDTVSWYQQALGQGPQFIFQYYEEEERQRGNFPDRFSGHQFPNYSSELNVNALLLGDSALYLCASSQDRTDGYTFGSGTRLTVV.